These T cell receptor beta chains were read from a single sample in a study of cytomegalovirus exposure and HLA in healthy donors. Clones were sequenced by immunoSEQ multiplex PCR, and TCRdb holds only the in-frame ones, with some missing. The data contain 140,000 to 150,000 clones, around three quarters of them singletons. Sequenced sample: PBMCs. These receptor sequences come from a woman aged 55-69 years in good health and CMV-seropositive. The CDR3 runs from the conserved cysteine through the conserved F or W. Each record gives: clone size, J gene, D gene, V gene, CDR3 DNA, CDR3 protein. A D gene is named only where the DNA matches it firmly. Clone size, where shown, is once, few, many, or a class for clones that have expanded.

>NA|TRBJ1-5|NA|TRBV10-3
TGTGCCATTAGCTTAACAGGGAGCAATCAGCCCCAGCATTTT
CAISLTGSNQPQHF
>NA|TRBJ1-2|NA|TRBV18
TGTGCCAGCTCACCACCTAAATCAGGCTATGGCTACACCTTC
CASSPPKSGYGYTF
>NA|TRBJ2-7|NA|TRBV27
TGTGCCAGCAGTCGCGTCCCGGGTTACGAGCAGTACTTC
CASSRVPGYEQYF
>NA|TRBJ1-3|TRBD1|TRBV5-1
TGCGCCAGCACCAATGAGGGGGCATCTGGAAACACCATATATTTT
CASTNEGASGNTIYF
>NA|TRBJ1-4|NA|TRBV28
TGTGCCAGCAGTTTGAGGGCGTTTCAGGAAAAACTGTTTTTT
CASSLRAFQEKLFF
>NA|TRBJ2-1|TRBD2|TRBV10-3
TGTGCCATCAGCGGGACTAGCGACAATGAGCAGTTCTTC
CAISGTSDNEQFF
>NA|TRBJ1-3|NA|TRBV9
TGTGCCAGCAGCTCCTTACAGCCCTCTGGAAACACCATATATTTT
CASSSLQPSGNTIYF
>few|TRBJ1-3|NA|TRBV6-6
TGTGCCAGCAGTTACGACAGGAGCTCTGGAAACACCATATATTTT
CASSYDRSSGNTIYF
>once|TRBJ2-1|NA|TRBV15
TGTGCCACCAGCAGAGGGCTCATAGCGAGAGGGGGCAATGAGCAGTTCTTC
CATSRGLIARGGNEQFF
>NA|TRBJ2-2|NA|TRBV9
TGTGCCAGCAGCGGACTCAGGGACATCGGGGAGCTGTTTTTT
CASSGLRDIGELFF
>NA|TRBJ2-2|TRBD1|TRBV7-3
TGTGCCAGCAGCCCCGACAGGGTAAACACCGGGGAGCTGTTTTTT
CASSPDRVNTGELFF
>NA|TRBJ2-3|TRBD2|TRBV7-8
TGTGCCAGCACCTTTAAAGCGGGAGGGGGAACAGATACGCAGTATTTT
CASTFKAGGGTDTQYF
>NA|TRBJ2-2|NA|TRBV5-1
TGCGCCAGCAGCTTGGACAGTCCCGGGGAGCTGTTTTTT
CASSLDSPGELFF
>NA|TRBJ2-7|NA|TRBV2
TGTGCCAGCAGCCCTAGCTCCTACGAGCAGTACTTC
CASSPSSYEQYF
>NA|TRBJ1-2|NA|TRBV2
TGTGCCAGCGGGTTCCGTCGACAGCTCTACACCTTC
CASGFRRQLYTF
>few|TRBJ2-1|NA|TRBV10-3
TGTGCCATCAGACAGGGTTCTTACAATGAGCAGTTCTTC
CAIRQGSYNEQFF
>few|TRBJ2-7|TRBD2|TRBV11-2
TGTGCCAGCGGCGTGGGGGGGAAGTACGAGCAGTACTTC
CASGVGGKYEQYF
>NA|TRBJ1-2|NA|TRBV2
TGTGCCAGCAATCCGGGCAGAACAGGGTCCACCTTC
CASNPGRTGSTF
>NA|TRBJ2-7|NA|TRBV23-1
TGCGCCAGCAGTCAATCTCTCTACCGATGCTACTCTACCTACGAGCAGTACTTC
CASSQSLYRCYSTYEQYF
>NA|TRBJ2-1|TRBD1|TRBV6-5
TGTGCCAGCAGTCTCCGGGACAGGGGATCCAATGAGCAGTTCTTC
CASSLRDRGSNEQFF
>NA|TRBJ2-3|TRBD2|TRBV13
TGTGCCAGCAGCCCGACAACTAGCGGGAGGCACGATACGCAGTATTTT
CASSPTTSGRHDTQYF
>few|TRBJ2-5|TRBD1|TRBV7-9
TGTGCCAGCAGCTCCCAGACAGGGATGGAGACCCAGTACTTC
CASSSQTGMETQYF
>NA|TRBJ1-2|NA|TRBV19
TGTGCCAGTAGTATTAAAGGAGGGTCGGATGGCTACACCTTC
CASSIKGGSDGYTF
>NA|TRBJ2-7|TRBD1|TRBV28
TGTGCCAGCAGCCCCGGACAGGAACCCTACGAGCAGTACTTC
CASSPGQEPYEQYF
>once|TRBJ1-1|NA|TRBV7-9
TGTGCCAGCAGAGAGGCACAGAACACTGAAGCTTTCTTT
CASREAQNTEAFF
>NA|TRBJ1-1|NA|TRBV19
TGTGCCAGTAGTCCCGGACAGTACACTGAAGCTTTCTTT
CASSPGQYTEAFF
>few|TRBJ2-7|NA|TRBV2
TGTGCCAGCAGTGAAGAAACAGGGTACTACGAGCAGTACTTC
CASSEETGYYEQYF
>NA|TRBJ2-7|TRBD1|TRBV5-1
TGCGCCAGCAGCCCCGCGGACAGGGTTATGAGGGAGCAGTACTTC
CASSPADRVMREQYF
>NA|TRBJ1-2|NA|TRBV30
TGTGCCTGGAGTGTATCTTCTTGGGAGGGAGGCTACACCTTC
CAWSVSSWEGGYTF